The present entry profiles one T cell receptor beta chain with its context. As processed by the authors: Reference gene primer amplification in the assay estimated nucleated cell counts. Libraries were prepared by immunoSEQ multiplex PCR; TCRdb keeps only in-frame clonotypes and omits some of them. The V and J calls and clone size are taken from that table; D and trimming were inferred from the DNA. This table holds roughly 200,000 clones, almost 90% found once. This sample was taken from a study of blood T cell repertoires in COVID-19. Study details: COVID-19 samples from acute and convalescent phases originated in the United States, Italy and Spain.

CDR3 size: 17 residues. After removal of 0 bases from V and 4 bases from J, the junction contained 9 bases not matched to a gene. CDR1 LGHNA and CDR2 YSLEER come from the germline V gene. The sample comprised peripheral blood. The TCR originated in a man aged 18 to 35 with active or convalescent COVID-19. V gene TRBV4-3 combines with J gene TRBJ2-1, with TRBD1 matching 7 bases. In nucleotides, the CDR3 is TGCGCCAGCAGCCAAGATCGTACGGGACAGCTTTACAATGAGCAGTTCTTC. Its translation is CASSQDRTGQLYNEQFF.